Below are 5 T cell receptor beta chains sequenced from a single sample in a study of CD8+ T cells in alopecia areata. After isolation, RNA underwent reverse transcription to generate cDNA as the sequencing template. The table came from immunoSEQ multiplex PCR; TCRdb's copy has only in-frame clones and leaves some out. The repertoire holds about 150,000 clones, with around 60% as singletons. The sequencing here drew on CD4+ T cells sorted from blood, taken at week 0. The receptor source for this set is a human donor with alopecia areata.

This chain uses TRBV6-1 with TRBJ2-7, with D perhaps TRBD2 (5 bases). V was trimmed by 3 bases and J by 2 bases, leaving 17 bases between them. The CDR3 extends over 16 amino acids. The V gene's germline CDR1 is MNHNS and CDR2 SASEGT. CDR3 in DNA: TGTGCCAGCAGTGATGTCAGCGTCGGGATGACCTACGAGCAGTACTTC. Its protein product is CASSDVSVGMTYEQYF.

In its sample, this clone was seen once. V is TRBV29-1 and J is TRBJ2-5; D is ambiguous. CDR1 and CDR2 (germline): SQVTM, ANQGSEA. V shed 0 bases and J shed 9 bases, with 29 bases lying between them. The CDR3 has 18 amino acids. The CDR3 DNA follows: TGCAGCGTTGAAGATCCCCGGATTTCAAGAGAATTCATACTGGCCCAGTACTTC. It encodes CSVEDPRISREFILAQYF. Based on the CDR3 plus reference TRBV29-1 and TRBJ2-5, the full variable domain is SAVISQKPSRDICQRGTSLTIQCQVDSQVTMMFWYRQQPGQSLTLIATANQGSEATYESGFVIDKFPISRPNLTFSTLTVSNMSPEDSSIYLCSVEDPRISREFILAQYFGPGTRLLVL.

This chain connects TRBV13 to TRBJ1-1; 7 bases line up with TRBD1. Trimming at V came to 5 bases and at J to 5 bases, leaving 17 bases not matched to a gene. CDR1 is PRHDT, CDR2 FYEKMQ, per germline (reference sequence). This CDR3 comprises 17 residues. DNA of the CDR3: TGTGCCAGCAGCGGATACAGGGGAATCAAGGAGGGGACTGAAGCTTTCTTT. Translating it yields CASSGYRGIKEGTEAFF. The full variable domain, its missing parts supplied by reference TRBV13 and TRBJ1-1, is AAGVIQSPRHLIKEKRETATLKCYPIPRHDTVYWYQQGPGQDPQFLISFYEKMQSDKGSIPDRFSAQQFSDYHSELNMSSLELGDSALYFCASSGYRGIKEGTEAFFGQGTRLTVV.

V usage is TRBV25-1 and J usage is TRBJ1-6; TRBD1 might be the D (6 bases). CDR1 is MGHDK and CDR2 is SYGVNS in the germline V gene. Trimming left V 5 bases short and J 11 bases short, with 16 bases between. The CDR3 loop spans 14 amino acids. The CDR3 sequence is CASSSPTGFPPLHF. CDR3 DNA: TGTGCCAGCAGTTCCCCGACAGGTTTTCCACCCCTCCACTTT.

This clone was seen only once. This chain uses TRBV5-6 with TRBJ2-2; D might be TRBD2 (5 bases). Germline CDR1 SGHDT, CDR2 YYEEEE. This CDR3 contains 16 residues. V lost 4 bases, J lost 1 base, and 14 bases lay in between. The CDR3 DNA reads TGTGCCAGCAGCCCCTGGACCGGGGTGAACACCGGGGAGCTGTTTTTT. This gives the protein CASSPWTGVNTGELFF. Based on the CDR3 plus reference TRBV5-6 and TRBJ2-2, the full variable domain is DAGVTQSPTHLIKTRGQQVTLRCSPKSGHDTVSWYQQALGQGPQFIFQYYEEEERQRGNFPDRFSGHQFPNYSSELNVNALLLGDSALYLCASSPWTGVNTGELFFGEGSRLTVL.